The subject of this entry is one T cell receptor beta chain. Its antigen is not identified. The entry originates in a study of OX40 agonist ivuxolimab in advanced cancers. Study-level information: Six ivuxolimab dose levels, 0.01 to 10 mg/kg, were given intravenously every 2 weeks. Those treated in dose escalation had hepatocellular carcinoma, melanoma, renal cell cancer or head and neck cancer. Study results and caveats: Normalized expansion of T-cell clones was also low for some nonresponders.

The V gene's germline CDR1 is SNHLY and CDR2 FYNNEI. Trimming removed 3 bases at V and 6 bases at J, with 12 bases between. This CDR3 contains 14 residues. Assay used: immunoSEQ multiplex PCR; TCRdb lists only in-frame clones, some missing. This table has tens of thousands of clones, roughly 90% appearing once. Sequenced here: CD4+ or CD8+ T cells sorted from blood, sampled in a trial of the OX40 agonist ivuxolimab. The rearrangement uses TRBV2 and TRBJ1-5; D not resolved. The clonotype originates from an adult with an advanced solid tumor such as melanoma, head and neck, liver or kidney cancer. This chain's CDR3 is CASSEVGWGQPQHF. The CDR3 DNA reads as TGTGCCAGCAGTGAGGTAGGGTGGGGTCAGCCCCAGCATTTT. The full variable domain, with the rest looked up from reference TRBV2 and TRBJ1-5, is EPEVTQTPSHQVTQMGQEVILRCVPISNHLYFYWYRQILGQKVEFLVSFYNNEISEKSEIFDDQFSVERPDGSNFTLKIRSTKLEDSAMYFCASSEVGWGQPQHFGDGTRLSIL.